This record covers a single TCR beta chain. These data belong to a study of CD8 T cells in Susac syndrome. J gave up 6 bases and V 6 bases, and 14 bases lay outside the gene matches. This CDR3 spans 15 amino acids. Germline CDR1 is SQVTM and CDR2 is ANQGSEA. Reverse transcription of roughly 0.45 to 1 ug RNA used random hexamers. An immunoSEQ multiplex PCR amplified TCR beta CDR3 over 54 Vbeta and 13 Jbeta. TCRdb reprocessed the immunoSEQ multiplex PCR reads via MiXCR and lists one record per CDR3 protein. The repertoire consists of about 150,000 distinct CDR3 sequences, with approximately 94% occurring once and the leading ten covering around 0.08%. TEMRA cells were FACS-enriched, and CD8+ and CD4+ T cells were isolated negatively.

The sample was CD4+ T cells from PBMCs. V usage is TRBV29-1 and J usage is TRBJ1-2; 9 bases align to TRBD1. The TCR was taken from a human donor with Susac syndrome. CDR3 sequence (DNA): TGCAGCGTCGACCCCCGGGACAGGGAGAAGGATGGCTACACCTTC. Its protein is CSVDPRDREKDGYTF.